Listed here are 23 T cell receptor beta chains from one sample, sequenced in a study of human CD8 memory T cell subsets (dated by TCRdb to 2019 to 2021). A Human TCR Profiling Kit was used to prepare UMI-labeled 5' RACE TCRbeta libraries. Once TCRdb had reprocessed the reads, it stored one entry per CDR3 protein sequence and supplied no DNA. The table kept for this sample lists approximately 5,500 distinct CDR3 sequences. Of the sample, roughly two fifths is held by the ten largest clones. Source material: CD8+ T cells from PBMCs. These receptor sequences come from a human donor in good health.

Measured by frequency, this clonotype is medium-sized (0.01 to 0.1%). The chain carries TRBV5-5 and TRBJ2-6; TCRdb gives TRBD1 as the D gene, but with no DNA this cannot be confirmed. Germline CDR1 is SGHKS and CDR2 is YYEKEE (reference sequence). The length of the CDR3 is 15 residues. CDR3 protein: CASSPGDSGANVLTF.

CDR3 protein: CASSLQGGHNEKLFF. The V and J genes are TRBV7-6 and TRBJ1-4; absent DNA, TCRdb's TRBD1 call cannot be checked. CDR1 is SGHVS and CDR2 is FNYEAQ in the germline V gene. The CDR3 runs 15 residues.

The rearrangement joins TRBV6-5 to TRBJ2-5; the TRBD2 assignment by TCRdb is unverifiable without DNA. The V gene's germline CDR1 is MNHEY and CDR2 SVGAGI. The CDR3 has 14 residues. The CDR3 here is CASSYGAGPETQYF.

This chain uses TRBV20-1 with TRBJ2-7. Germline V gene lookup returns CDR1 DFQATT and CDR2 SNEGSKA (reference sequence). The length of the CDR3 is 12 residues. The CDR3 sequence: CSASGRSYEQYF.

The CDR3 region is CSARVTGNSYEQYF. This chain uses TRBV20-1 with TRBJ2-7; TCRdb names TRBD1, which stays unverified in the absence of DNA. CDR1 and CDR2 from the germline V gene are DFQATT and SNEGSKA (reference sequence). This CDR3 is 14 amino acids long.

The CDR3 here is CAISESHYEQYF. The chain joins TRBV10-3 to TRBJ2-7. CDR1 is ENHRY, CDR2 SYGVKD, per germline. The CDR3 length is 12 residues.

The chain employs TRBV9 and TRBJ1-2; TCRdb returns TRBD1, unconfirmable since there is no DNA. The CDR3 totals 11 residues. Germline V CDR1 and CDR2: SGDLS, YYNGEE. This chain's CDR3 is CASSATGDYTF.

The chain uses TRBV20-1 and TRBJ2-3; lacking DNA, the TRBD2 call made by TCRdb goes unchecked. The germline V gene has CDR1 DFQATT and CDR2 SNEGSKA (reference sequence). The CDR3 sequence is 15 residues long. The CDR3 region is CSAATTSWSTDTQYF.

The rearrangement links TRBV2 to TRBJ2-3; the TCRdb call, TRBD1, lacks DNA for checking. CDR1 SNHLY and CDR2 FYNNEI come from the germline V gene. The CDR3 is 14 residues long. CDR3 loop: CASIIRGYSDTQYF.

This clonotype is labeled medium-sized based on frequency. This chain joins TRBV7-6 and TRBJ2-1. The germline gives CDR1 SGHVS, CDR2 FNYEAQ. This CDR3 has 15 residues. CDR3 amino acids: CASSLVLEAYNEQFF.

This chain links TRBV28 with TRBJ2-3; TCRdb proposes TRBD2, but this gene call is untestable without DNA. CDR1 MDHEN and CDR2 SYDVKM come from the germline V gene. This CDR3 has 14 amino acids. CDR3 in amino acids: CASSLREVPDTQYF.

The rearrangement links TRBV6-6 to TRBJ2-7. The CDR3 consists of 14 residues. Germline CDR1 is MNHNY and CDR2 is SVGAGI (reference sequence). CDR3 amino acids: CASRGQRGSYEQYF.

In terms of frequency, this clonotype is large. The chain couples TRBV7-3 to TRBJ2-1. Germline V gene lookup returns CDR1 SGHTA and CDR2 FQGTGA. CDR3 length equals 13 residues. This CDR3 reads CASSLDSYNEQFF. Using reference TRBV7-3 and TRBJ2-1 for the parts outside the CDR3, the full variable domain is GAGVSQTPSNKVTEKGKYVELRCDPISGHTALYWYRQSLGQGPEFLIYFQGTGAADDSGLPNDRFFAVRPEGSVSTLKIQRTERGDSAVYLCASSLDSYNEQFFGPGTRLTVL.

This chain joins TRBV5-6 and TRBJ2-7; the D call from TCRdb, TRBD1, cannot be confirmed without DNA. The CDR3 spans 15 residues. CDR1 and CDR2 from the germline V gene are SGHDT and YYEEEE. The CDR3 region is CASSLDRQGAYEQYF.

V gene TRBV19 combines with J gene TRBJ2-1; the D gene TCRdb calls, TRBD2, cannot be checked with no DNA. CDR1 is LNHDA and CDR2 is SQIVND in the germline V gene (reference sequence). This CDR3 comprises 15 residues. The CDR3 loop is CASSIGLAGVYEQFF.

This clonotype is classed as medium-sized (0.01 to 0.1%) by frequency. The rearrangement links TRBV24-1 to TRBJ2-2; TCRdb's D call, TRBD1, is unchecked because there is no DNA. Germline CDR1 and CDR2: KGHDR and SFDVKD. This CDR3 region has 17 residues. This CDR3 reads CATSDTHGTANTGELFF.

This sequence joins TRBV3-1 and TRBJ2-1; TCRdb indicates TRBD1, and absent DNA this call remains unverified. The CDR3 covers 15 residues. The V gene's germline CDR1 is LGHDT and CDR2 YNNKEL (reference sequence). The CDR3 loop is CASSPQGAFYNEQFF.

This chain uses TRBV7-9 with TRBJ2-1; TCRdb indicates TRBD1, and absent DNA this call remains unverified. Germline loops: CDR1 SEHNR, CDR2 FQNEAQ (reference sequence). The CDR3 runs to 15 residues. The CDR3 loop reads CASSVGTGTYNEQFF.

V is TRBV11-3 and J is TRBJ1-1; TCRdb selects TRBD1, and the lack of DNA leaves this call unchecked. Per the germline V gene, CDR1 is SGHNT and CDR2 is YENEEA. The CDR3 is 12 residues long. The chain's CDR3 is CASSLGPGEAFF.

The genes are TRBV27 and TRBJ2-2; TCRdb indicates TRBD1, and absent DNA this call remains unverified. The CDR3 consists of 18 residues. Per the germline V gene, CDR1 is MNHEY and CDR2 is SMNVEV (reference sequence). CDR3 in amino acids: CASSPLTGGEIDTGELFF.

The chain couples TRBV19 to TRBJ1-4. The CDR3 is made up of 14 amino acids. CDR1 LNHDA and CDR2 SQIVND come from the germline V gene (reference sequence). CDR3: CASSPQGGYEKLFF. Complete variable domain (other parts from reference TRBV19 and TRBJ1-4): DGGITQSPKYLFRKEGQNVTLSCEQNLNHDAMYWYRQDPGQGLRLIYYSQIVNDFQKGDIAEGYSVSREKKESFPLTVTSAQKNPTAFYLCASSPQGGYEKLFFGSGTQLSVL.

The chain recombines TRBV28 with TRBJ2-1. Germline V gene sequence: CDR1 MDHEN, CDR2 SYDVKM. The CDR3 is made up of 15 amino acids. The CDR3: CASGVSAGLDNEQFF.

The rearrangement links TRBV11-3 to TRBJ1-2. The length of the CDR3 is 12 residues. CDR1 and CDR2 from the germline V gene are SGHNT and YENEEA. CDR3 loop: CASSLDRRFYTF.